The 27 T cell receptor beta chains reported below all come from one sample, sequenced in a study of PD-L1 blockade in urothelial cancer. Regarding time point: peripheral blood 6 weeks after treatment start. Repertoires were generated with immunoSEQ multiplex PCR, while TCRdb's copy carries only in-frame clones and drops some. Found here are tens of thousands of clones, roughly 86% of them singletons; the top ten hold over 9.5%. Material: PBMCs, obtained around atezolizumab (anti-PD-L1) treatment. These receptors were taken from a man aged 60-69 years with urothelial cancer.

The chain carries TRBV11-1 and TRBJ2-2, with D hard to call. CDR1 SGHAT and CDR2 FQDESV come from the germline V gene (reference sequence). This CDR3 region has 14 residues. Trimming took 2 bases from V and 6 from J, leaving 10 bases between them. The CDR3 reads CASSLRVKAGELFF. The DNA of the CDR3 is TGTGCCAGCAGCTTACGGGTTAAGGCCGGGGAGCTGTTTTTT.

The rearrangement joins TRBV10-1 to TRBJ1-5; tentative D call: TRBD1 (5 bases). Deletions cut 6 bases from V and 2 bases from J, with 14 bases between. Germline V gene lookup returns CDR1 WNHNN and CDR2 SYGVQD (reference sequence). CDR3 length equals 15 residues. CDR3 region: CASRPTVCGNQPQHF. CDR3 nucleotides: TGCGCCAGCAGGCCGACAGTCTGTGGCAATCAGCCCCAGCATTTT.

The CDR3 loop is CAISVAAMNTEAFF. The CDR3 DNA sequence: TGTGCCATCAGTGTAGCAGCCATGAACACTGAAGCTTTCTTT. The chain links TRBV10-3 to TRBJ1-1, with D unclear. CDR1 is ENHRY, CDR2 SYGVKD, per germline. The CDR3 is made up of 14 amino acids. Trimming pared 4 bases from V and 0 bases from J, leaving 9 bases between.

The chain is built from TRBV5-1 and TRBJ2-6; 11 nucleotides line up with TRBD1. This CDR3 comprises 18 residues. J was trimmed by 2 bases and V by 4 bases; bases with no gene match: 8. Germline CDR1 and CDR2: SGHRS and YFSETQ. CDR3 sequence reads: CASSQRDRGKAGANVLTF. CDR3 DNA: TGCGCCAGCAGCCAACGGGACAGGGGGAAGGCTGGGGCCAACGTCCTGACTTTC.

As for this clone: The junction and the germline gene differ at one end; a read error may be behind it. The V call is TRBV7-7, the J call TRBJ2-3; no definite D call. In germline, CDR1 is SSHAT, CDR2 FNYEAQ (reference sequence). The CDR3 totals 14 residues. This chain's CDR3 is CASSLGVTTDTQYF. The CDR3 nucleotides read TGTGCTAGCAGCTTAGGCGTTACCACAGATACGCAGTATTTT.

The rearrangement uses TRBV7-3 and TRBJ2-5, with 8 positions matching TRBD2. The V and J ends lost 2 bases and 2 bases, in that order; junction bases with no gene match: 4. The CDR3 loop spans 15 amino acids. Germline CDR1 reads SGHTA; CDR2 reads FQGTGA. CDR3 loop: CASSLRAGVQETQYF. The DNA for the CDR3 is TGTGCCAGCAGCTTACGAGCGGGGGTTCAAGAGACCCAGTACTTC.

V gene TRBV19 combines with J gene TRBJ2-3; TRBD2 aligns across 7 bases. The CDR3 has 15 amino acids. V was clipped by 9 bases and J by 7 bases; unmatched bases: 16. CDR1 is LNHDA and CDR2 is SQIVND in the germline V gene (reference sequence). CDR3 bases: TGTGCCAGCCAGCCCGGGACTACTGGGCGATATACGCAGTATTTT. It codes for CASQPGTTGRYTQYF.

The table lists this clone with a few counts. V usage is TRBV12-5 and J usage is TRBJ1-1; D is undetermined. CDR3 length equals 15 residues. V was trimmed by 0 bases and J by 5 bases, leaving 13 bases between them. CDR1 is LGHNT, CDR2 FRNRAP, per germline. In nucleotides, the CDR3 is TGTGCTAGTGGTTTGGTACTGGGCCGGAGGACTGAAGCTTTCTTT. Residues: CASGLVLGRRTEAFF.

This clone was picked up one time. The V and J genes are TRBV5-1 and TRBJ2-5; possibly TRBD2 for D (6 bases). Germline values: CDR1 SGHRS, CDR2 YFSETQ. V lost 4 bases, J lost 1 base, and 14 bases lay in between. The CDR3 is 15 amino acids. The CDR3 sequence is CASSGTMGLQETQYF. For the CDR3, the DNA is TGCGCCAGCAGCGGAACCATGGGACTCCAAGAGACCCAGTACTTC.

The chain uses TRBV5-1 and TRBJ2-3; weak D call: TRBD1 (7 bases). The CDR3 is made up of 14 amino acids. Trimming stripped 4 bases from V and 2 bases from J, with 11 bases between. CDR1 SGHRS and CDR2 YFSETQ come from the germline V gene. The CDR3 loop reads CASSAGQSTDTQYF. CDR3 bases: TGCGCCAGCAGCGCGGGACAGTCCACAGATACGCAGTATTTT.

This clone was detected only once. The chain recombines TRBV7-2 with TRBJ2-2; TRBD2 might be the D (6 bases). The CDR3 has 13 amino acids. Trimming shortened V by 3 bases and J by 7 bases, and 9 bases separated the two germline ends. Germline V lookup: CDR1 SGHTA, CDR2 FQGNSA. As DNA, the CDR3 is TGTGCCAGCAGCTTTGGGGGGAGCGGGGAGCTGTTTTTT. This translates into CASSFGGSGELFF.

This rearrangement joins TRBV19 to TRBJ1-5; 8 bases are a match to TRBD1. With 8 bases clipped from V and 4 bases from J, the junction kept 4 bases outside the gene matches. CDR1 is LNHDA, CDR2 SQIVND, per germline (reference sequence). This CDR3 comprises 13 residues. CDR3: CASSRQGNQPQHF. The CDR3 DNA reads TGTGCCAGTTCGAGACAGGGGAATCAGCCCCAGCATTTT.

The chain employs TRBV6-6 and TRBJ1-4, with 8 bases lining up with TRBD1. Germline V gene sequence: CDR1 MNHNY, CDR2 SVGAGI (reference sequence). The CDR3 runs to 16 residues. Trimming at V came to 5 bases and at J to 4 bases, leaving 9 bases not matched to a gene. This CDR3 reads CASSKSRTGFNEKLFF. The CDR3, as DNA: TGTGCCAGCAGTAAATCGAGGACAGGGTTTAATGAAAAACTGTTTTTT.

The chain carries TRBV7-9 and TRBJ2-3, with TRBD2 identical over 15 bases. Germline values: CDR1 SEHNR, CDR2 FQNEAQ (reference sequence). With 6 bases clipped from V and 1 base from J, the junction kept 8 bases outside the gene matches. The CDR3 contains 18 residues. The CDR3 bases are TGTGCCAGCAGTTCCGGACTAGCGGGGGGGCTCGGCACAGATACGCAGTATTTT. It is translated as CASSSGLAGGLGTDTQYF.

This rearrangement joins TRBV2 to TRBJ1-5; TRBD1 might be the D (6 bases). This CDR3 spans 19 amino acids. CDR1 is SNHLY, CDR2 FYNNEI, per germline. V shed 1 base and J shed 0 bases, with 19 bases lying between them. The CDR3 here is CASSEGRGARRDSNQPQHF. The CDR3 coding sequence is TGTGCCAGCAGTGAAGGCCGGGGGGCCAGGAGAGATAGCAATCAGCCCCAGCATTTT.

This chain links TRBV19 with TRBJ1-5; no firm D call. V lost 0 bases and J 3 bases, leaving 9 bases between the germline ends. The germline V gene has CDR1 LNHDA and CDR2 SQIVND (reference sequence). This CDR3 spans 15 amino acids. CDR3 amino acids: CASSIEAKNNQPQHF. For the CDR3, the DNA is TGTGCCAGTAGTATAGAGGCCAAGAACAATCAGCCCCAGCATTTT.

The genes are TRBV5-1 and TRBJ1-1, with 8 bases aligning to TRBD1. Germline CDR1 reads SGHRS; CDR2 reads YFSETQ. The CDR3 is made up of 17 amino acids. The V gene end was trimmed by 0 bases and the J gene end by 4 bases; junction bases not matched to a gene: 11. Here the CDR3 reads CASSLGAHRGLSTEAFF. DNA of the CDR3: TGCGCCAGCAGCTTGGGGGCCCACAGGGGGTTGAGCACTGAAGCTTTCTTT.

The chain uses TRBV11-2 and TRBJ2-2; D is unclear. The germline gives CDR1 SGHAT, CDR2 FQNNGV. The ends were cut back, 3 bases at V and 5 bases at J, with 4 bases in the middle. The length of the CDR3 is 12 residues. The CDR3 DNA is TGTGCCAGCAGCTTGACTACCGGGGAGCTGTTTTTT. It codes for CASSLTTGELFF.

The J gene is TRBJ2-5, the V gene TRBV10-3; weak D call: TRBD2 (5 bases). V gave up 4 bases and J gave up 4 bases, with 19 bases separating them. Germline V gene lookup returns CDR1 ENHRY and CDR2 SYGVKD. The length of the CDR3 is 16 residues. The CDR3 loop is CAISGGEREIAETQYF. The DNA for the CDR3 is TGTGCCATCAGTGGGGGAGAGAGGGAAATTGCAGAGACCCAGTACTTC.

This rearrangement joins TRBV10-3 to TRBJ2-1; a possible D gene is TRBD1 (5 bases). The CDR3 runs to 15 residues. CDR1 is ENHRY and CDR2 is SYGVKD in the germline V gene. The V gene lost 6 bases and the J gene lost 5 bases, with 17 bases spanning the gap. In DNA, the CDR3 is TGTGCCATCAGGGAGCCCAGACAGAGCGACAATGAGCAGTTCTTC. Its translation is CAIREPRQSDNEQFF.

This sequence joins TRBV7-2 and TRBJ2-4, with 8 bases fitting TRBD1. The junction had 6 bases not matched to a gene; V was cut back by 1 base and J by 7 bases. The germline CDR1 and CDR2 sequences are SGHTA and FQGNSA. This CDR3 has 15 residues. The CDR3 nucleotides are TGTGCCAGCAGCTTAGGACCAGGGGGCGTTAACATTCAGTACTTC. It specifies CASSLGPGGVNIQYF.

This clone occurred once. The chain joins TRBV7-8 to TRBJ2-3; TRBD2 is a possible D gene (5 bases). Trimming removed 0 bases from V and 4 bases from J, with 5 bases in between. The V gene's germline CDR1 is SGHVS and CDR2 FQNEAQ. This CDR3 spans 13 amino acids. The CDR3 region is CASSLARADTQYF. Here the CDR3 DNA reads TGTGCCAGCAGCTTAGCGAGGGCAGATACGCAGTATTTT.

Regarding this clone: This same CDR3 is encoded by further DNA sequences in the sample. The chain has TRBV27 and TRBJ2-1; TRBD2 aligns across 12 bases. The V gene end was trimmed by 6 bases and the J gene end by 3 bases; junction bases not matched to a gene: 0. The CDR3 runs to 14 residues. The germline CDR1 and CDR2 sequences are MNHEY and SMNVEV (reference sequence). Here the CDR3 DNA reads TGTGCCAGCAGACTAGCGGGGGGCTACAATGAGCAGTTCTTC. It yields the protein CASRLAGGYNEQFF.

The CDR3 here is CASSLLAGASTDTQYF. DNA for the CDR3: TGTGCCAGCAGCTTACTAGCGGGGGCTAGCACAGATACGCAGTATTTT. The gene calls are TRBV5-6 and TRBJ2-3; 11 bases agree with TRBD2. The CDR3 covers 16 residues. The germline V gene encodes CDR1 SGHDT and CDR2 YYEEEE. V was pared by 2 bases and J by 0 bases, with 2 bases of the junction left unmatched.

The chain links TRBV6-5 to TRBJ1-2; 8 nucleotides align to TRBD1. The CDR3 consists of 14 residues. Germline CDR1 MNHEY, CDR2 SVGAGI. V lost 5 bases and J lost 9; bases outside the gene matches: 11. CDR3: CASSGDRRKGSYTF. Written as DNA, the CDR3 is TGTGCCAGCAGTGGGGACAGGAGGAAGGGAAGCTACACCTTC.

The chain recombines TRBV5-6 with TRBJ1-5, with 7 positions matching TRBD1. The CDR3 sequence is 15 residues long. Losses at the gene ends were 1 base for V and 6 bases for J; bases not matched to a gene: 7. Germline V gene sequence: CDR1 SGHDT, CDR2 YYEEEE. As DNA, the CDR3 is TGTGCCAGCAGCTTGTGGACAGGATTCGGTCAGCCCCAGCATTTT. Residues: CASSLWTGFGQPQHF.

This chain links TRBV5-1 with TRBJ1-1; 8 nucleotides match TRBD1. The germline gives CDR1 SGHRS, CDR2 YFSETQ. V gave up 4 bases and J gave up 0 bases; unmatched junction bases: 11. This CDR3 has 17 residues. CDR3 in amino acids: CASSKTGQGGVNTEAFF. The CDR3 nucleotides read TGCGCCAGCAGCAAGACTGGACAGGGTGGGGTGAACACTGAAGCTTTCTTT. Looking up the rest from reference TRBV5-1 and TRBJ1-1 gives the full variable domain: KAGVTQTPRYLIKTRGQQVTLSCSPISGHRSVSWYQQTPGQGLQFLFEYFSETQRNKGNFPGRFSGRQFSNSRSEMNVSTLELGDSALYLCASSKTGQGGVNTEAFFGQGTRLTVV.